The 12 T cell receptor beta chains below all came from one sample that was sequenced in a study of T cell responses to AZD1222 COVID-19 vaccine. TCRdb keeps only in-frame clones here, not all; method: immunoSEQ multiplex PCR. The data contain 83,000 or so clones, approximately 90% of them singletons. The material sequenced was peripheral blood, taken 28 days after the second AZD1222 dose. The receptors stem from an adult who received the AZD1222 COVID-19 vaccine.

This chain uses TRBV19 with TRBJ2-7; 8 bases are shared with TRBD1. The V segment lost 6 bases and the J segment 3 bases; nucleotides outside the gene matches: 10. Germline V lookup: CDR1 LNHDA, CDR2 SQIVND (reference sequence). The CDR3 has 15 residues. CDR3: CASRIRGTGGYEQYF. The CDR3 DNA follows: TGTGCCAGTAGAATAAGGGGGACAGGAGGCTACGAGCAGTACTTC.

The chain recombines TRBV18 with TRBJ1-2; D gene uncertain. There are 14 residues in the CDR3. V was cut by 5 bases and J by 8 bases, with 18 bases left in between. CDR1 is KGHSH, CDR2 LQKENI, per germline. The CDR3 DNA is TGTGCCAGCTCATCGGCATCGATGGCTCCAGGCTACACCTTC. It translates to CASSSASMAPGYTF.

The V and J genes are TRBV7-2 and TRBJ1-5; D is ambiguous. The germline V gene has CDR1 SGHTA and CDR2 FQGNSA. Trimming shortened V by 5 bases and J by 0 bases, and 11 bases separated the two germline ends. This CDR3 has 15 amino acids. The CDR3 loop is CASSGGLGSNQPQHF. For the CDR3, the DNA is TGTGCCAGCAGCGGAGGCCTCGGTAGCAATCAGCCCCAGCATTTT.

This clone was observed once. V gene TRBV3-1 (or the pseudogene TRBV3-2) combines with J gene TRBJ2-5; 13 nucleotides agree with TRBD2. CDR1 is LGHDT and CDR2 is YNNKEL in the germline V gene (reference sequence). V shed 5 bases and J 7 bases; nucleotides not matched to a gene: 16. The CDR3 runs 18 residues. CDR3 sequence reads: CASSARGLGLAGEGTQYF. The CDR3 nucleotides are TGTGCCAGCAGCGCCCGGGGACTCGGACTAGCGGGAGAGGGGACCCAGTACTTC.

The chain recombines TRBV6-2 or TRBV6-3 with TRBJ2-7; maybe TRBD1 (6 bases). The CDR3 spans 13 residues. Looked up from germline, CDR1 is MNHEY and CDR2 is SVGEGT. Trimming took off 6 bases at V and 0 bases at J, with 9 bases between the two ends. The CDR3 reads CASSQGYSYEQYF. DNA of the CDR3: TGTGCCAGCAGCCAGGGGTACTCCTACGAGCAGTACTTC.

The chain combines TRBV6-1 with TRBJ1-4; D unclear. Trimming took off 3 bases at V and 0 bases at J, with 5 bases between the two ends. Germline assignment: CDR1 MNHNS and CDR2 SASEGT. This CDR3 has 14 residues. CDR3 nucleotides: TGTGCCAGCAGTGAGGATGCAACTAATGAAAAACTGTTTTTT. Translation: CASSEDATNEKLFF.

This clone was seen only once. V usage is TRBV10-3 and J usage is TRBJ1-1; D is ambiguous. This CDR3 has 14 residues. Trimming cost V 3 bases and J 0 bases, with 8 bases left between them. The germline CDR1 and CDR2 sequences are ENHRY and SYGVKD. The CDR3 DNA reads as TGTGCCATCAGTGACCAGGAGATGAACACTGAAGCTTTCTTT. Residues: CAISDQEMNTEAFF.

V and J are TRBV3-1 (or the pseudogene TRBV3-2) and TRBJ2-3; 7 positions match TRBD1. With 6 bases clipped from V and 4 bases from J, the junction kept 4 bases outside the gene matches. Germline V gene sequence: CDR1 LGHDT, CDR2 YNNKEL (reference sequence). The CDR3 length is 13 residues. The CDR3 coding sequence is TGTGCCAGCAGTCTGACAGGGTCAGATACGCAGTATTTT. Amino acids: CASSLTGSDTQYF.

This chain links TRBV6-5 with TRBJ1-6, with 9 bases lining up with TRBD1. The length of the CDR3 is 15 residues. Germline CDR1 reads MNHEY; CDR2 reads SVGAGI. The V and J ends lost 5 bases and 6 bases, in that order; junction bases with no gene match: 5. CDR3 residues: CASSPGTGINSPLHF. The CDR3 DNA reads TGTGCCAGCAGTCCCGGGACAGGGATTAATTCACCCCTCCACTTT.

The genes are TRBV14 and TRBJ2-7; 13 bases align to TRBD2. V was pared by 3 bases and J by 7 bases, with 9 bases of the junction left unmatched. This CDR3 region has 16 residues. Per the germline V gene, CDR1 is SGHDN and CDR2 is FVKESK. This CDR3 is CASSQSIGTSGKEQYF. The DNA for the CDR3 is TGTGCCAGCAGCCAGTCCATCGGGACTAGCGGGAAAGAGCAGTACTTC.

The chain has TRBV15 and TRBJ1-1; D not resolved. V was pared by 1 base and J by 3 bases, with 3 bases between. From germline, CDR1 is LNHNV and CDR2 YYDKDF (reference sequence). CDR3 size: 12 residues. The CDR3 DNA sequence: TGTGCCACCAGCAGAGGGTACACTGAAGCTTTCTTT. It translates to CATSRGYTEAFF.

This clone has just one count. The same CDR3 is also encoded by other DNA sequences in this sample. CDR3 loop: CSAGGTGELFF. As DNA, the CDR3 is TGCAGTGCTGGGGGCACCGGGGAGCTGTTTTTT. V gene TRBV20-1 combines with J gene TRBJ2-2; TRBD1 or TRBD2 may be the D gene (5 bases each). Trimming took off 5 bases at V and 4 bases at J, with 5 bases between the two ends. This CDR3 comprises 11 residues. Germline loops: CDR1 DFQATT, CDR2 SNEGSKA (reference sequence).